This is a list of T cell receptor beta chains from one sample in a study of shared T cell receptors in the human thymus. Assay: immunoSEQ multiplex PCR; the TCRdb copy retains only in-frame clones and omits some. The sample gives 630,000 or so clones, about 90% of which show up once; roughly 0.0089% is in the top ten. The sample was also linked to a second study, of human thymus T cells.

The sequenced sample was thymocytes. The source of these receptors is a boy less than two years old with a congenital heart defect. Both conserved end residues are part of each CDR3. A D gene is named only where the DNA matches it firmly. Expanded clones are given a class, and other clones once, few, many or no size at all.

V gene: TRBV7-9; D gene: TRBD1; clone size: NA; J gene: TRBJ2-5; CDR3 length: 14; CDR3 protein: CASSTTGGVETQYF; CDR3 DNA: TGTGCCAGCAGCACGACAGGGGGTGTCGAGACCCAGTACTTC
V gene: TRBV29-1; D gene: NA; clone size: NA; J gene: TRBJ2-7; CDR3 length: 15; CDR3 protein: CSVELKDGIFYEQYF; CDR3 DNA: TGCAGCGTTGAATTAAAAGACGGGATTTTCTACGAGCAGTACTTC
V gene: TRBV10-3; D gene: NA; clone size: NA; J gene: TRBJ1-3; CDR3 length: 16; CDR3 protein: CAISIETTFSGNTIYF; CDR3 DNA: TGTGCCATCAGTATAGAAACTACTTTCTCTGGAAACACCATATATTTT
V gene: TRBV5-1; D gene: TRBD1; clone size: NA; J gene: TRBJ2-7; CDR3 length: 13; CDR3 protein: CASSRTGDYEQYF; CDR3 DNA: TGCGCCAGCAGCCGGACAGGGGACTACGAGCAGTACTTC
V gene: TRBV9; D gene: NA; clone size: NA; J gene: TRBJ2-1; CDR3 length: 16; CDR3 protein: CASSVGEGTLGNEQFF; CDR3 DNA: TGTGCCAGCAGCGTAGGGGAAGGGACACTAGGTAATGAGCAGTTCTTC
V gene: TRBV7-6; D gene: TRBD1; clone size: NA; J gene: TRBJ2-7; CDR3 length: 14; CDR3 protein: CASSPGQGVYEQYF; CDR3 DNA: TGTGCCAGCAGCCCGGGACAGGGGGTCTACGAGCAGTACTTC
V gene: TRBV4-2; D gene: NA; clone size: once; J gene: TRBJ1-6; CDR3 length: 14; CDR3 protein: CASSQVRLEGPLHF; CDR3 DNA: TGTGCCAGCAGCCAAGTACGTCTTGAGGGACCCCTCCACTTT
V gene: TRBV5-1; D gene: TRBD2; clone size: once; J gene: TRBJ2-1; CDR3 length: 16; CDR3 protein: CASSLVRAGASNEQFF; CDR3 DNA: TGCGCCAGCAGCTTGGTAAGAGCGGGAGCTAGCAATGAGCAGTTCTTC
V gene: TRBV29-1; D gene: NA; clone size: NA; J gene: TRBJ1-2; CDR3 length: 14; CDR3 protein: CSVVGQGLGYGYTF; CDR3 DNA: TGCAGCGTTGTGGGTCAGGGACTGGGCTATGGCTACACCTTC
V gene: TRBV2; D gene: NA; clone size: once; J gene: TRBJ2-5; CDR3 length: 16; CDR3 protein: CASSHSLAGQQETQYF; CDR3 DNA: TGTGCCAGCAGTCACTCGCTCGCGGGCCAGCAAGAGACCCAGTACTTC
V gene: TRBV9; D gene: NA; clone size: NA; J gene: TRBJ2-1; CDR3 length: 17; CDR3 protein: CASSGPRGIDSYNEQFF; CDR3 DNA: TGTGCCAGCAGCGGCCCGAGGGGGATCGACTCCTACAATGAGCAGTTCTTC
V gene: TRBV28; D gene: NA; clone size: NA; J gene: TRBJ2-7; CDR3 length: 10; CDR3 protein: CATQGYEQYF; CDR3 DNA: TGTGCCACCCAGGGTTACGAGCAGTACTTC
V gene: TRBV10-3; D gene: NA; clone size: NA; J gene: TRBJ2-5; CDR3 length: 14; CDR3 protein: CAISDPSGHPGPYF; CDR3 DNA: TGTGCCATCAGTGATCCCTCGGGACACCCCGGCCCGTACTTC
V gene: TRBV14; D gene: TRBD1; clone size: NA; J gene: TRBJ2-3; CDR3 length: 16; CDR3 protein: CASSQAPEGAADTQYF; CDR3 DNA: TGTGCCAGCAGCCAAGCGCCCGAGGGGGCGGCAGATACGCAGTATTTT
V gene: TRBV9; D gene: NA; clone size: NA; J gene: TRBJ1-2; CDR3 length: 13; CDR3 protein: CASSPPHSFGYTF; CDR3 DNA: TGTGCCAGCAGCCCTCCCCACTCTTTCGGCTACACCTTC